This T cell receptor (beta chain) was observed in a study of blood T cell repertoires in COVID-19. About the research overall: Material from acute and convalescent COVID-19 was sourced from the United States, Italy and Spain.

CDR1 is LNHDA and CDR2 is SQIVND in the germline V gene (reference sequence). The V gene lost 6 bases and the J gene lost 3 bases, with 17 bases spanning the gap. The CDR3 runs to 15 residues. This table comes from immunoSEQ multiplex PCR, and its TCRdb copy is limited to in-frame clones, with some not included. The table has 150,000 to 200,000 clones, about 92% seen once; the top ten hold 4.8%. Those enrolled in Seattle joined during active infection and were followed longitudinally afterward. The chain employs TRBV19 and TRBJ1-1; weak D call: TRBD1 (5 bases). This clonotype was obtained from a man aged 25 to 40 with COVID-19, enrolled during active disease. Sequencing used peripheral blood. The CDR3 reads CASRAGTGGDTEAFF. In nucleotides, the CDR3 is TGTGCCAGTAGAGCCGGGACGGGGGGGGACACTGAAGCTTTCTTT.